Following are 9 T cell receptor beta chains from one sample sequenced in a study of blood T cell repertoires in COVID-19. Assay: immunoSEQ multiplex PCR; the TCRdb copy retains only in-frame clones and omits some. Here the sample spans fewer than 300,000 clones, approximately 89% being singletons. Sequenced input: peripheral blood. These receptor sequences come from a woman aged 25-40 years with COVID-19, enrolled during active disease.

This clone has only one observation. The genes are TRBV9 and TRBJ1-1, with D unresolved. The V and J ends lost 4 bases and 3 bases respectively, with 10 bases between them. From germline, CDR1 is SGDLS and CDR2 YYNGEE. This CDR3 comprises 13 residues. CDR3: CASSPPSDTEAFF. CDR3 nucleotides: TGTGCCAGCAGCCCCCCCTCGGACACTGAAGCTTTCTTT.

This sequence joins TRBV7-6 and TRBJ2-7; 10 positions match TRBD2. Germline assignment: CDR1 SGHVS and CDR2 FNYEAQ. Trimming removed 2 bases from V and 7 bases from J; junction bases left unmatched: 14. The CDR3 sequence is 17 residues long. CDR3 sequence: CASSLTSTPGLAWEQYF. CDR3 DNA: TGTGCCAGCAGCTTAACCTCAACACCGGGACTAGCGTGGGAGCAGTACTTC.

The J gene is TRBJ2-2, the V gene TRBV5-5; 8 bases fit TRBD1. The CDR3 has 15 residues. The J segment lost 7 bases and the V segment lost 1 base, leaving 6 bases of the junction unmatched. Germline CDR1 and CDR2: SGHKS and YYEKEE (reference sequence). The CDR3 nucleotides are TGTGCCAGCAGCTTGAAGACAGGGGACGGCGGGGAGCTGTTTTTT. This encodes CASSLKTGDGGELFF. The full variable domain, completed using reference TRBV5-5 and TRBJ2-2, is DAGVTQSPTHLIKTRGQQVTLRCSPISGHKSVSWYQQVLGQGPQFIFQYYEKEERGRGNFPDRFSARQFPNYSSELNVNALLLGDSALYLCASSLKTGDGGELFFGEGSRLTVL.

This CDR3 reads CASSILAGGADTQYF. CDR3 sequence (DNA): TGTGCCAGTAGTATACTAGCGGGAGGCGCAGATACGCAGTATTTT. This rearrangement joins TRBV19 to TRBJ2-3; TRBD2 agrees at 11 bases. The length of the CDR3 is 15 residues. Looked up from germline, CDR1 is LNHDA and CDR2 is SQIVND (reference sequence). After removal of 2 bases from V and 4 bases from J, the junction contained 2 bases not matched to a gene.

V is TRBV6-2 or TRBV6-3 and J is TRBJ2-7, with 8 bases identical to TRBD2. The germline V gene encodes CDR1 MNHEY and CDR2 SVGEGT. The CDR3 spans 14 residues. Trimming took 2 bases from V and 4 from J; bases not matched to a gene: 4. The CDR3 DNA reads TGTGCCAGCAGTTACAGGGGACTAGTGTACGAGCAGTACTTC. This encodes CASSYRGLVYEQYF.

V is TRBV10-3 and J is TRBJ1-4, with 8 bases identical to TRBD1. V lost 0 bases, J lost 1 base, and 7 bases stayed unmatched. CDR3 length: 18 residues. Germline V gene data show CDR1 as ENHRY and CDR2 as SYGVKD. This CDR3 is CAISESGQGSRTNEKLFF. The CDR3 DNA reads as TGTGCCATCAGTGAGTCCGGACAGGGCAGTAGAACTAATGAAAAACTGTTTTTT.

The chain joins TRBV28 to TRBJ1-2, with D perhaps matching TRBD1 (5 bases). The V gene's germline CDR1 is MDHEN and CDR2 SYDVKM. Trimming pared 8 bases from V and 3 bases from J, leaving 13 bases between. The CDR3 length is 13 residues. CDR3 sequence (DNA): TGTGCCAGCGGGGAGGGGAAGGACTATGGCTACACCTTC. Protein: CASGEGKDYGYTF.

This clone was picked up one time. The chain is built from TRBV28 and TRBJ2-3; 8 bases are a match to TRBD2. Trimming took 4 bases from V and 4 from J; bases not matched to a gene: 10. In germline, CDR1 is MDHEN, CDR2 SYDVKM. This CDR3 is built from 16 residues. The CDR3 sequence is CASSYQSGSIADTQYF. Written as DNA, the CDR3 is TGTGCCAGCAGTTACCAAAGCGGGAGTATCGCAGATACGCAGTATTTT.

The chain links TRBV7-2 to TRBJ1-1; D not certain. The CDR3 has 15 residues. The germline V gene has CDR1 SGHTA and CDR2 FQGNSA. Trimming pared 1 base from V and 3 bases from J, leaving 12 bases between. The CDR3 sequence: CASSLGLPPYTEAFF. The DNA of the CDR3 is TGTGCCAGCAGCTTAGGGCTGCCCCCGTACACTGAAGCTTTCTTT.